Each of the 15 T cell receptor beta chains below was sequenced from the same sample in a study of T-cell reconstitution after alpha-beta-depleted transplantation in children. Unique molecular identifiers were used to barcode this TCRbeta library. TCRdb fed the PCR reads into MiXCR, producing one record per CDR3 protein. The sample shows under 250,000 distinct CDR3 sequences, around 7% of them seen only once. The material sequenced was PBMCs, taken before TCRalphabeta/CD19-depleted stem cell transplant. Receptors were obtained from a boy younger than 10 with acute lymphoblastic leukemia, due to receive a stem cell transplant.

This clonotype was recorded many times. The chain links TRBV4-2 to TRBJ2-3; 9 positions match TRBD1. CDR3 size: 15 residues. Germline CDR1 is LGHNA and CDR2 is YNFKEQ. V trimming: 4 bases; J trimming: 1 base; junction bases outside the gene matches: 3. This CDR3 reads CASSPTGGGTDTQYF. The CDR3 region has the DNA TGTGCCAGCAGCCCGACAGGGGGTGGCACAGATACGCAGTATTTT.

This clonotype was counted many times. V gene TRBV6-2 or TRBV6-3 combines with J gene TRBJ2-7, with a tentative D call TRBD2 (5 bases). Between the trimmed V and J ends, which lost 6 bases and 7 bases, there was a span of 10 bases. In germline, CDR1 is MNHEY, CDR2 SVGEGT. CDR3 size: 11 residues. The CDR3 nucleotides read TGTGCCAGCAGCCGTTCGGGGGAGCAGTACTTC. Protein: CASSRSGEQYF.

The CDR3: CASSLLTAPYGYTF. CDR3 nucleotide sequence: TGTGCCAGCAGTCTTCTGACGGCTCCCTATGGCTACACCTTC. The chain links TRBV28 to TRBJ1-2; D is uncertain. V lost 5 bases, J lost 4 bases, and 14 bases lay in between. Germline V gene data show CDR1 as MDHEN and CDR2 as SYDVKM. CDR3 length: 14 residues.

This clonotype occurred many times. V usage is TRBV29-1 and J usage is TRBJ2-7, with 10 positions matching TRBD2. The ends lost 5 bases at V and 7 bases at J; junction bases unmatched: 8. Germline V gene data show CDR1 as SQVTM and CDR2 as ANQGSEA. This CDR3 spans 13 amino acids. In nucleotides, the CDR3 is TGCAGCGTTTCGCTAGCGGGAGTAAGTGAGCAGTACTTC. It yields the protein CSVSLAGVSEQYF.

This clonotype has a count of ten or more. The J gene is TRBJ1-1, the V gene TRBV7-9, with D unresolved. The germline V gene has CDR1 SEHNR and CDR2 FQNEAQ (reference sequence). The CDR3 spans 11 residues. The V end lost 5 bases, the J end lost 9 bases, and 10 bases lay between the germline ends. The CDR3 DNA reads TGTGCCAGCAGCCCTCTGGCGAAAGCTTTCTTT. As protein: CASSPLAKAFF.

This clonotype was seen ten or more times. The chain couples TRBV12-3 or TRBV12-4 to TRBJ2-7; D gene uncertain. This CDR3 spans 11 amino acids. With 6 bases removed from V and 4 bases from J, the gap between germline ends came to 7 bases. In DNA, the CDR3 is TGTGCCAGCAGCCACGGGTACGAGCAGTACTTC. It encodes CASSHGYEQYF.

This clonotype was recorded many times. The CDR3 reads CASSFWGSNYGYTF. In DNA form, the CDR3 reads TGTGCCAGCAGTTTCTGGGGCTCTAACTATGGCTACACCTTC. V and J are TRBV28 and TRBJ1-2; possibly TRBD1 for D (5 bases). The ends were cut back, 3 bases at V and 0 bases at J, with 8 bases in the middle. This CDR3 has 14 amino acids. Germline CDR1 is MDHEN and CDR2 is SYDVKM.

The chain couples TRBV28 to TRBJ2-2; 7 bases map to TRBD1. The CDR3 sequence is 20 residues long. CDR1 and CDR2 from the germline V gene are MDHEN and SYDVKM. The junction had 18 bases not matched to a gene; V was cut back by 2 bases and J by 3 bases. CDR3: CASSLQWDSLHLGDTGELFF. CDR3 nucleotides: TGTGCCAGCAGTTTACAGTGGGACAGCCTACACCTAGGGGACACCGGGGAGCTGTTTTTT.

This clonotype was observed a handful of times. This chain connects TRBV4-3 to TRBJ1-2; 7 bases are shared with TRBD1. Germline V CDR1 and CDR2: LGHNA, YSLEER. The CDR3 sequence is 14 residues long. V lost 1 base, J lost 4 bases, and 3 bases stayed unmatched. CDR3 region: CASSQGAGGYGYTF. CDR3 nucleotide sequence: TGCGCCAGCAGCCAAGGTGCAGGGGGCTATGGCTACACCTTC.

This clonotype was detected ten times or more. The chain employs TRBV12-3 or TRBV12-4 and TRBJ2-5; possible D gene TRBD2, 5 bases. The length of the CDR3 is 12 residues. With 8 bases removed from V and 2 bases from J, the gap between germline ends came to 9 bases. CDR3 sequence: CASRGFQETQYF. The CDR3 region has the DNA TGTGCCAGCCGCGGGTTTCAAGAGACCCAGTACTTC.

This clonotype appeared many times. V is TRBV29-1 and J is TRBJ2-5; D is uncertain. This CDR3 has 12 residues. V lost 4 bases to trimming and J lost 7 bases, with 13 bases between them. Germline V gene data show CDR1 as SQVTM and CDR2 as ANQGSEA. CDR3 in amino acids: CSVGRLEGTQYF. In DNA form, the CDR3 reads TGCAGCGTTGGACGGTTAGAAGGGACCCAGTACTTC.

The table lists this clonotype with many counts. The J gene is TRBJ2-1, the V gene TRBV9; 7 bases line up with TRBD1. The CDR3 contains 15 residues. The V gene's germline CDR1 is SGDLS and CDR2 YYNGEE. V was clipped by 3 bases and J by 4 bases; unmatched bases: 7. In nucleotides, the CDR3 is TGTGCCAGCAGCGCTGGGACAGAAATTTACAATGAGCAGTTCTTC. Encoded protein: CASSAGTEIYNEQFF.

V usage is TRBV20-1 and J usage is TRBJ1-2; D uncertain. Trimming removed 6 bases at V and 8 bases at J, with 16 bases between. Germline loops: CDR1 DFQATT, CDR2 SNEGSKA (reference sequence). The CDR3 spans 12 residues. CDR3 in DNA: TGCAGTGCCCAGGTCCAAACTCGGGGCTACACCTTC. It specifies CSAQVQTRGYTF.

This clonotype was seen more than once but under ten times. Relative to the germline gene, one junction end is altered; a read error may explain this. CDR3 DNA: TGTGCTAGCAGCGTTAACCTAGCGGGGATTGAGACCCAGTACTTC. Translated: CASSVNLAGIETQYF. The chain couples TRBV7-7 to TRBJ2-5; 9 bases map to TRBD2. CDR1 is SSHAT, CDR2 FNYEAQ, per germline (reference sequence). The CDR3 is made up of 15 amino acids.

This clonotype was detected ten times or more. The genes are TRBV10-3 and TRBJ1-6, with D possibly TRBD1 on 6 matching bases. The germline CDR1 and CDR2 sequences are ENHRY and SYGVKD. Trimming took off 6 bases at V and 7 bases at J, with 16 bases between the two ends. This CDR3 contains 15 residues. This CDR3 is CAIRAPGHGNSPLHF. As DNA, the CDR3 is TGTGCCATCAGGGCTCCGGGACATGGAAATTCACCCCTCCACTTT.